This record concerns one T cell receptor (beta chain) sequence. The sample belongs to a study of shared T cell receptors in the human thymus. The germline gives CDR1 SEHNR, CDR2 FQNEAQ (reference sequence). This CDR3 has 14 amino acids. The ends lost 5 bases at V and 4 bases at J; junction bases unmatched: 5. The assay was immunoSEQ multiplex PCR, and TCRdb's table has in-frame clones only and misses some. The profile covers around 340,000 clones, with around 95% appearing a single time and around 0.018% taken by the ten largest. This chain links TRBV7-9 with TRBJ1-1; 9 bases agree with TRBD1. The TCR comes from a human donor. The sequenced material came from thymocytes. CDR3 in DNA: TGTGCCAGCAGCCCAGACAGGGGGGGCACTGAAGCTTTCTTT. As protein: CASSPDRGGTEAFF.